Here is one T cell receptor beta chain with its context. Antigen unknown. The sample comes from a study of graft-versus-host responses after intestinal transplantation. About the research overall: All recipients got anti-thymocyte globulin induction, then tacrolimus and steroids for 2 to 3 years.

This CDR3 is 13 amino acids long. Trimming took off 7 bases at V and 2 bases at J, with 14 bases between the two ends. Germline V CDR1 and CDR2: SQVTM, ANQGSEA. Profiling relied on immunoSEQ multiplex PCR, and the TCRdb table lists in-frame clones only, not all of them. The sample lists more than 100,000 clones; over 85% were seen once. Findings of the study overall: Across patients carrying graft-donor T cell macrochimerism, allografts held high graft-versus-host to host-versus-graft clonal ratios. Some GvH clones appeared in ileal mucosa or blood before recipient bone marrow. Circulating GvH clone levels at their peak were associated with HvG declines (early post-transplant).

The chain employs TRBV29-1 and TRBJ1-2; D unresolved. The input for sequencing was unstimulated CD4+ T cells sorted from spleen or lymph node cells, taken before intestinal transplant. This sequence originates from a human donor who received an intestinal transplant. The chain's CDR3 is CSAQQGVNYGYTF. CDR3 in DNA: TGCAGCGCCCAACAAGGAGTGAACTATGGCTACACCTTC.